Shown below are 17 T cell receptor beta chains from a single sample sequenced in a study of identical twins. TCRdb called the 5' RACE reads again in MiXCR, with one record for every CDR3 protein. The profile shows hundreds of thousands of distinct CDR3 sequences, 21% of them singletons. Another study also made use of these data, one on T cells expressing NK-cell markers.

Sequences were obtained from PBMCs. Receptors were obtained from a woman between 18 and 30 years old in good health.

Only a few counts were recorded for this clonotype. The rearrangement joins TRBV6-5 to TRBJ1-5; D gene ambiguous. Germline loops: CDR1 MNHEY, CDR2 SVGAGI. V gave up 6 bases and J gave up 6 bases, with 9 bases separating them. This CDR3 region has 12 residues. The CDR3 DNA is TGTGCCAGCAGCCCCGCGGGTCAGCCCCAGCATTTT. Its protein is CASSPAGQPQHF.

This clonotype occurred a few times. This chain links TRBV5-1 with TRBJ2-6; D perhaps matches TRBD1 (5 bases). The CDR3 is made up of 15 amino acids. The germline CDR1 and CDR2 sequences are SGHRS and YFSETQ. Deletions cut 4 bases from V and 4 bases from J, with 12 bases between. The CDR3 DNA sequence: TGCGCCAGCAGCATCAACAGGCCCGGGGCCAACGTCCTGACTTTC. Protein sequence: CASSINRPGANVLTF.

This clonotype was seen repeatedly, ten times or more. The gene calls are TRBV7-2 and TRBJ2-3; D is ambiguous. Germline-derived CDR1 and CDR2 are SGHTA and FQGNSA. With 5 bases removed from V and 6 bases from J, the gap between germline ends came to 12 bases. There are 13 residues in the CDR3. The CDR3 loop reads CASSLQVGDTQYF. The CDR3 nucleotides are TGTGCCAGCAGCCTACAAGTTGGGGATACGCAGTATTTT.

DNA for the CDR3: TGCGCCAGCAGCTTGGGAGGGCGTGAGCCCCAGCATTTT. As protein: CASSLGGREPQHF. The chain joins TRBV5-1 to TRBJ1-5, with no clear D. Trimming left V 0 bases short and J 8 bases short, with 9 bases between. Per germline, CDR1 SGHRS and CDR2 YFSETQ. The CDR3 spans 13 residues.

The rearrangement uses TRBV10-2 and TRBJ2-5; D perhaps matches TRBD2 (5 bases). The CDR3 extends over 13 amino acids. Trimming took 6 bases from V and 4 from J, leaving 12 bases between them. Per the germline V gene, CDR1 is WSHSY and CDR2 is SAAADI. The CDR3 coding sequence is TGCGCCAGCAGGACCCAAGGAGGAGAGACCCAGTACTTC. It is translated as CASRTQGGETQYF.

The chain is built from TRBV6-5 and TRBJ2-2; TRBD1 agrees at 8 bases. CDR1 and CDR2 from the germline V gene are MNHEY and SVGAGI. V shed 0 bases, J shed 3 bases, and the junction held 3 bases outside the gene matches. The CDR3 length is 16 residues. CDR3 DNA: TGTGCCAGCAGTTACTCCGGGACAGGAGACACCGGGGAGCTGTTTTTT. It is translated as CASSYSGTGDTGELFF.

The chain carries TRBV24-1 and TRBJ2-3, with D tentatively TRBD1 (6 bases). CDR3 length: 15 residues. Germline assignment: CDR1 KGHDR and CDR2 SFDVKD. Deletions cut 3 bases from V and 2 bases from J, with 11 bases between. In DNA form, the CDR3 reads TGTGCCACCAGTGATCCAAGGACAGACACAGATACGCAGTATTTT. It encodes CATSDPRTDTDTQYF.

This clonotype was picked up many times. The chain couples TRBV20-1 to TRBJ1-1; D is unclear. The germline gives CDR1 DFQATT, CDR2 SNEGSKA (reference sequence). This CDR3 has 15 residues. The V and J ends lost 3 bases and 5 bases respectively, with 19 bases between them. CDR3 residues: CSASPAEPESTEAFF. CDR3 coding DNA: TGCAGTGCTAGTCCCGCAGAGCCAGAGAGTACTGAAGCTTTCTTT.

This clonotype was seen more than once but under ten times. Its ends do not fully match the called genes, so a read error is possible. The chain couples TRBV7-2 to TRBJ2-1; D is possibly TRBD1 (6 bases). CDR1 is SGHTA, CDR2 FQGNSA, per germline. This CDR3 comprises 17 residues. The CDR3 region has the DNA TGTGCCAGCAGCTTAGGGGGCCGTTACACTATGGGCAGGGGATTGGTCTTC. Its translation: CASSLGGRYTMGRGLVF.

The chain joins TRBV29-1 to TRBJ2-1, with D possibly being TRBD1 (6 bases). CDR3 length: 14 amino acids. Trimming cost V 6 bases and J 3 bases, with 15 bases left between them. Germline V gene lookup returns CDR1 SQVTM and CDR2 ANQGSEA. DNA of the CDR3: TGCAGCGTCGTTAGGGGGAATCGCTACAATGAGCAGTTCTTC. Residues: CSVVRGNRYNEQFF.

A few counts support this clonotype. The J gene is TRBJ2-5, the V gene TRBV7-3; D is perhaps TRBD1 (6 bases). Germline CDR1 SGHTA, CDR2 FQGTGA. The CDR3 length is 16 residues. The V end was cut by 2 bases, the J end by 5 bases, with 18 bases between. The CDR3: CASSLPRLRRGETQYF. The CDR3 DNA follows: TGTGCCAGCAGCTTACCTCGACTCAGAAGGGGGGAGACCCAGTACTTC.

A few counts support this clonotype. The chain recombines TRBV10-3 with TRBJ1-1; D is undetermined. Between the trimmed V and J ends, which lost 6 bases and 2 bases, there was a span of 10 bases. Germline V lookup: CDR1 ENHRY, CDR2 SYGVKD. The CDR3 totals 13 residues. The CDR3 DNA is TGTGCCATCAGGGTACAATCTAACACTGAAGCTTTCTTT. Its translation: CAIRVQSNTEAFF.

The chain recombines TRBV20-1 with TRBJ2-7, with TRBD1 matching over 7 bases. V trimming: 0 bases; J trimming: 3 bases; junction bases outside the gene matches: 8. The CDR3 totals 15 residues. Germline loops: CDR1 DFQATT, CDR2 SNEGSKA (reference sequence). DNA for the CDR3: TGCAGTGCTAGAGATTGGCGACAGGGAGACTACGAGCAGTACTTC. It specifies CSARDWRQGDYEQYF.

Concerning this clonotype: A read error is possible here, since a much larger clone lies one base away. The chain employs TRBV20-1 and TRBJ2-3, with 11 bases fitting TRBD2. Germline trimming cut 7 bases from V and 1 base from J; bases unmatched to any gene: 4. The germline gives CDR1 DFQATT, CDR2 SNEGSKA (reference sequence). The CDR3 is 14 amino acids. The CDR3 loop reads CSGLLAGGTDTQYF. The CDR3 DNA is TGCAGTGGTCTACTAGCGGGGGGCACAGATACGCAGTATTTT.

The chain links TRBV12-3 or TRBV12-4 to TRBJ1-3, with a possible D match to TRBD1 (5 bases). V shed 3 bases and J shed 0 bases, with 9 bases lying between them. This CDR3 is built from 15 residues. CDR3 in DNA: TGTGCCAGCAGTTTCGGGACCCGCTCTGGAAACACCATATATTTT. Its translation is CASSFGTRSGNTIYF.

This clonotype was seen a handful of times. The chain is built from TRBV20-1 and TRBJ1-5; D is perhaps TRBD1 (6 bases). The CDR3 covers 15 residues. V lost 3 bases to trimming and J lost 5 bases, with 17 bases between them. CDR1 and CDR2 (germline): DFQATT, SNEGSKA (reference sequence). CDR3 in DNA: TGCAGTGCTAGTAAGGCGTGGGGGGGCGATCAGCCCCAGCATTTT. Protein sequence: CSASKAWGGDQPQHF.

A few counts support this clonotype. The chain couples TRBV27 to TRBJ2-5; tentatively, D is TRBD2 (6 bases). The length of the CDR3 is 15 residues. Trimming left V 5 bases short and J 5 bases short, with 18 bases between. Germline V gives CDR1 MNHEY, CDR2 SMNVEV (reference sequence). The chain's CDR3 is CASSHRSAGQETQYF. CDR3 nucleotide sequence: TGTGCCAGCAGTCATAGATCGGCGGGGCAGGAGACCCAGTACTTC.